The clone carrying this T cell receptor (beta chain) was seen ten or more times. Its specificity is unknown. These data come from a study of Graves' ophthalmopathy and Graves' hyperthyroidism. Study summary: Where ophthalmopathy was absent within 18 months of follow-up, hyperthyroidism was stable.

The germline V gene has CDR1 ENHRY and CDR2 SYGVKD. This CDR3 has 13 residues. Trimming took 4 bases from V and 5 from J; bases not matched to a gene: 2. Beta-chain TCR CDR3 regions were amplified from RNA transcripts. HTBI-primed RT-PCR formed the first round, and a multiplex PCR formed the second. TCRdb passed the multiplex PCR reads through MiXCR, listing each CDR3 protein once. The table shows 1 million to 1.3 million distinct CDR3 sequences, with 35% to 45% occurring only once. In this cohort, patients with other autoimmune diseases, uncontrolled infections, pregnancy or lactation were excluded. Overall study results and limits: With over 85% sensitivity and over 65% specificity, a 13-signature model separated ophthalmopathy from stable hyperthyroidism.

V gene TRBV10-3 combines with J gene TRBJ2-5; 9 bases agree with TRBD1. This TCR was sampled from an adult man with Graves' hyperthyroidism. Material: peripheral blood or thyroid tissue (not recorded which). In nucleotides, the CDR3 is TGTGCCATCAGTGCTGGACAGGGGGAGACCCAGTACTTC. Its protein product is CAISAGQGETQYF.